This paragraph reports one T cell receptor (beta chain). Its cognate antigen has yet to be identified. No base quality information exists; no much larger clone differs at one position. This sample was included in a study of blood T cell repertoires in COVID-19 (dated by TCRdb to 2018 to 2020). About the study as a whole: Samples from collaborators originated in the United States, Italy and Spain and spanned both the acute and convalescent phases of COVID-19. The material from the prospective study consisted of cDNA or gDNA derived from T cells, B-cell-depleted T cells, or PBMCs. The dataset comprised deeply sampled blood TCRbeta repertoires from subjects exposed to, actively infected with, or recovered from COVID-19. A freely available public database, intended as a resource for researchers studying the immune response to SARS-CoV-2, is where the repertoires were released. Samples came from the ongoing ImmuneRACE study (first 160 participants) plus 1,254 subjects from 6 global collaborators. Nearly every sample came with metadata listing a de-identified subject ID, COVID-19 status, age in years and sex. HLA class I and class II types, where available, came from metadata supplied by the sample provider rather than from assay-based typing. What the work shows at the level of the full study, not this receptor alone: How much clinical and demographic metadata was included differed by source and by participant, and the metadata was provided uncurated.

Collaborating institutions collected whole blood in K2EDTA tubes following their own protocols. Collaborator samples were shipped for TCRbeta analysis as frozen whole blood, isolated PBMCs, or DNA extracted from either sample type. The immunoSEQ Assay, a bias-controlled multiplex PCR, was used to amplify TCRbeta CDR3 regions from genomic DNA. The authors' analysis ran thus. The number of nucleated cells in each sample was estimated by amplification of reference gene primers within the assay. To quantify the absolute abundance of each unique TCRbeta CDR3 rearrangement, sequence reads were collapsed and filtered. For each sample, productive Simpson clonality was calculated as the square root of Simpson's diversity index across productive rearrangements. TCRdb provides this immuneACCESS table in a form limited to in-frame rearrangements. Some clones are lacking; in checked studies, under half of them reflect an unresolved V gene, and why the rest are absent is not known. That table furnishes V, J and clone size, whereas the DNA furnished D and trimming. This sample has about 300,000 clones in its table, and around nine tenths of those were observed once. The top ten clonotypes cover over 1% of the sample.

The CDR3 goes from the cysteine to the phenylalanine over 13 residues. Only the CDR3 part of the read is kept: 39 bases, read in frame from the first base. The germline V gene (reference sequence) supplies CDR1 LGHDT and CDR2 YNNKEL. V loses 8 bases at its end and J loses 5 bases; junction bases beyond the gene matches: 6. The clonotype was recovered from a man aged 70-80 years with acute or convalescent COVID-19. Material: peripheral blood. Recombination joined TRBV3-1 (or the pseudogene TRBV3-2) with TRBJ1-5; TRBD1 matches 7 bases in the middle. The CDR3 region reads CASSRTGDQPQHF. The sequenced DNA: TGTGCCAGCTCACGGACAGGAGATCAGCCCCAGCATTTT.